These 28 T cell receptor beta chains originate from one sample sequenced in a study of cytomegalovirus exposure and HLA in healthy donors. The PCR employed 60 Vbeta primers together with 13 Jbeta primers. Sequencing used immunoSEQ multiplex PCR; TCRdb keeps in-frame clones, though not all of them. Counted here are around 93,000 clones, 65% to 90% occurring once; the ten biggest clones make up approximately 3.6%. The sample taken for sequencing was PBMCs. The receptors come from a man aged 30 to 39 in good health and CMV-seropositive.

The rearrangement uses TRBV28 and TRBJ1-2; D gene uncertain. The germline CDR1 and CDR2 sequences are MDHEN and SYDVKM. The CDR3 runs to 12 residues. V was shortened by 5 bases and J by 4 bases, with 8 bases between the two germline ends. The CDR3 loop reads CASSPPGYGYTF. The CDR3, as DNA: TGTGCCAGCAGTCCCCCGGGCTATGGCTACACCTTC.

The chain links TRBV6-5 to TRBJ2-2; perhaps TRBD2 as D (5 bases). This CDR3 is 14 amino acids long. The V end lost 7 bases, the J end lost 4 bases, and 13 bases lay between the germline ends. Germline-derived CDR1 and CDR2 are MNHEY and SVGAGI. The CDR3 loop reads CASTGEPSTGELFF. As DNA, the CDR3 is TGTGCCAGCACCGGGGAACCGAGCACCGGGGAGCTGTTTTTT.

The chain links TRBV19 to TRBJ2-3, with D perhaps matching TRBD1 (5 bases). The CDR3 contains 14 residues. V was pared by 4 bases and J by 4 bases, with 12 bases between. Germline V gene lookup returns CDR1 LNHDA and CDR2 SQIVND (reference sequence). CDR3 coding DNA: TGTGCCAGTAGTAACGGACATGACGCAGATACGCAGTATTTT. This gives the protein CASSNGHDADTQYF. The variable domain in full, with the rest retrieved from reference TRBV19 and TRBJ2-3, is DGGITQSPKYLFRKEGQNVTLSCEQNLNHDAMYWYRQDPGQGLRLIYYSQIVNDFQKGDIAEGYSVSREKKESFPLTVTSAQKNPTAFYLCASSNGHDADTQYFGPGTRLTVL.

The genes are TRBV6-5 and TRBJ1-2, with D possibly TRBD1 on 5 matching bases. This CDR3 contains 16 residues. The ends were cut back, 4 bases at V and 7 bases at J, with 22 bases in the middle. Germline V lookup: CDR1 MNHEY, CDR2 SVGAGI. CDR3: CASSFLPPRDFAGYTF. The CDR3 DNA follows: TGTGCCAGCAGTTTCCTACCCCCCCGGGACTTTGCTGGCTACACCTTC.

This chain links TRBV28 with TRBJ2-7; D is possibly TRBD2 (6 bases). Germline V gene sequence: CDR1 MDHEN, CDR2 SYDVKM. The CDR3 consists of 14 residues. The V end was cut by 3 bases, the J end by 2 bases, with 11 bases between. Written as DNA, the CDR3 is TGTGCCAGCAGTTTGTCCCGGGGGACCTACGAGCAGTACTTC. It codes for CASSLSRGTYEQYF.

The DNA of the CDR3 is TGCGCCAGCAGTCCAAGGGACAGGGCGTCCTACGAGCAGTACTTC. This translates into CASSPRDRASYEQYF. This chain uses TRBV10-2 with TRBJ2-7; the match to TRBD1 covers 9 bases. V dropped 5 bases and J dropped 1; count of bases not matched to a gene: 6. This CDR3 has 15 amino acids. The germline V gene has CDR1 WSHSY and CDR2 SAAADI.

The V and J genes are TRBV11-2 and TRBJ2-1, with TRBD1 matching 10 bases. Germline V CDR1 and CDR2: SGHAT, FQNNGV. The ends lost 1 base at V and 0 bases at J; junction bases unmatched: 0. The CDR3 spans 16 residues. The CDR3 nucleotides are TGTGCCAGCAGCTTAGGGGACAGGGGCTCCTACAATGAGCAGTTCTTC. The encoded protein is CASSLGDRGSYNEQFF.

The table lists this clone with a count of one. CDR3 sequence (DNA): TGTGCCAGCAGTGACTCGACTGTACATGAGCAGTTCTTC. Its protein product is CASSDSTVHEQFF. The chain recombines TRBV6-4 with TRBJ2-1; D ambiguous. The CDR3 is made up of 13 amino acids. In germline, CDR1 is MRHNA, CDR2 SNTAGT. V lost 0 bases to trimming and J lost 8 bases, with 8 bases between them.

The chain combines TRBV5-4 with TRBJ2-7, with TRBD2 matching over 9 bases. Germline lookup yields CDR1 SGHNT and CDR2 YYREEE (reference sequence). After removal of 7 bases from V and 6 bases from J, the junction contained 5 bases not matched to a gene. This CDR3 has 12 residues. The CDR3 spells CASSTAGGEQYF. Written as DNA, the CDR3 is TGTGCCAGCTCAACAGCGGGAGGCGAGCAGTACTTC.

V usage is TRBV10-1 and J usage is TRBJ2-1; TRBD2 is a possible D gene (6 bases). Germline CDR1 reads WNHNN; CDR2 reads SYGVQD (reference sequence). Trimming left V 0 bases short and J 2 bases short, with 14 bases between. The CDR3 consists of 17 residues. CDR3 amino acids: CASSESRLAWAYNEQFF. The CDR3 DNA follows: TGCGCCAGCAGTGAGTCGAGGCTAGCGTGGGCCTACAATGAGCAGTTCTTC.

V is TRBV7-2 and J is TRBJ2-4; no reliable D call. The CDR3 consists of 16 residues. The germline CDR1 and CDR2 sequences are SGHTA and FQGNSA. The ends were cut back, 3 bases at V and 5 bases at J, with 17 bases in the middle. The CDR3 sequence is CASSLPLTLSQNIQYF. The CDR3 DNA sequence: TGTGCCAGCAGCTTGCCCCTCACCCTATCCCAAAACATTCAGTACTTC.

J is TRBJ1-1 and V is TRBV5-4; D possibly corresponds to TRBD1 (6 bases). Trimming removed 5 bases at V and 0 bases at J, with 14 bases between. Germline V gene lookup returns CDR1 SGHNT and CDR2 YYREEE (reference sequence). The CDR3 has 15 residues. CDR3 coding DNA: TGTGCCAGCAGGCGACGGGGACAAATGAACACTGAAGCTTTCTTT. Amino acids: CASRRRGQMNTEAFF.

This chain connects TRBV6-5 to TRBJ1-5; maybe TRBD1 (6 bases). CDR3 size: 15 residues. Germline lookup yields CDR1 MNHEY and CDR2 SVGAGI. V gave up 7 bases and J gave up 4 bases, with 17 bases separating them. CDR3 DNA sequence: TGTGCCAGCACCCAAACCCAGGGGTTGAATCAGCCCCAGCATTTT. Translation gives CASTQTQGLNQPQHF.

V is TRBV5-4 and J is TRBJ1-2, with D perhaps matching TRBD1 (6 bases). The CDR3 loop spans 13 amino acids. V was clipped by 4 bases and J by 2 bases, with 9 bases between them. Per germline, CDR1 SGHNT and CDR2 YYREEE (reference sequence). In DNA form, the CDR3 reads TGTGCCAGCAGCCCCGACAGGAACTATGGCTACACCTTC. As protein: CASSPDRNYGYTF.

This clone has only a few counts. The CDR3 protein is CASSGTVFYGYTF. The CDR3 nucleotides read TGTGCCAGCAGTGGGACAGTTTTCTATGGCTACACCTTC. The chain is built from TRBV28 and TRBJ1-2, with TRBD1 matching over 7 bases. This CDR3 is 13 amino acids long. J was trimmed by 4 bases and V by 5 bases; bases with no gene match: 4. Germline CDR1 and CDR2: MDHEN and SYDVKM.

In its sample, this clone was seen a few times. V and J are TRBV10-3 and TRBJ1-1, with D uncertain. The V end was cut by 5 bases, the J end by 2 bases, with 9 bases between. Germline V gene sequence: CDR1 ENHRY, CDR2 SYGVKD. The CDR3 has 13 residues. CDR3: CAISPGFNTEAFF. The CDR3 DNA reads TGTGCCATCAGTCCGGGATTTAACACTGAAGCTTTCTTT.

This clone was recorded only once. The genes are TRBV6-5 and TRBJ2-1, with 11 bases identical to TRBD2. V dropped 2 bases and J dropped 6; count of bases not matched to a gene: 3. This CDR3 comprises 15 residues. Germline assignment: CDR1 MNHEY and CDR2 SVGAGI. The CDR3 reads CASSYSLAGGNEQFF. For the CDR3, the DNA is TGTGCCAGCAGTTACAGTCTAGCGGGAGGCAATGAGCAGTTCTTC.

The rearrangement links TRBV29-1 to TRBJ1-1; TRBD1 might be the D (5 bases). Germline CDR1 SQVTM, CDR2 ANQGSEA. This CDR3 is built from 19 residues. The germline V and J ends were trimmed by 4 bases and 0 bases, with 27 bases remaining between them. The CDR3 is CSVVWVLLNQAGLNTEAFF. Here the CDR3 DNA reads TGCAGCGTTGTTTGGGTTCTGTTGAATCAGGCAGGGTTGAACACTGAAGCTTTCTTT.

J is TRBJ2-3 and V is TRBV9; 11 bases align to TRBD2. The CDR3 has 17 amino acids. Trimming cost V 3 bases and J 2 bases; bases outside gene matches: 8. From germline, CDR1 is SGDLS and CDR2 YYNGEE. The DNA for the CDR3 is TGTGCCAGCAGCGCGATAGGGACTAGCGGAAACACAGATACGCAGTATTTT. It translates to CASSAIGTSGNTDTQYF.

In this sample, this clone turned up once. The V and J genes are TRBV28 and TRBJ2-5, with D perhaps TRBD1 (6 bases). Germline V gene sequence: CDR1 MDHEN, CDR2 SYDVKM. There are 15 residues in the CDR3. The V and J ends lost 4 bases and 4 bases respectively, with 16 bases between them. CDR3 region: CASSYYREGGETQYF. In DNA, the CDR3 is TGTGCCAGCAGTTACTACCGGGAAGGGGGAGAGACCCAGTACTTC.

V usage is TRBV30 and J usage is TRBJ1-1; a possible D gene is TRBD1 (5 bases). The CDR3 extends over 14 amino acids. Trimming left V 3 bases short and J 0 bases short, with 11 bases between. Germline lookup yields CDR1 GTSNPN and CDR2 SVGIG (reference sequence). The DNA of the CDR3 is TGTGCCTGGAGAAGACAGAACATGAACACTGAAGCTTTCTTT. Translation: CAWRRQNMNTEAFF.

The chain employs TRBV6-5 and TRBJ2-1; 8 bases agree with TRBD2. This CDR3 spans 16 amino acids. CDR1 and CDR2 (germline): MNHEY, SVGAGI. V lost 1 base, J lost 1 base, and 3 bases stayed unmatched. The CDR3 here is CASSYLAGRSYNEQFF. CDR3 in DNA: TGTGCCAGCAGTTACTTAGCGGGAAGATCCTACAATGAGCAGTTCTTC.

The chain uses TRBV6-4 and TRBJ2-1, with 8 bases lining up with TRBD2. V was pared by 3 bases and J by 9 bases, with 1 base of the junction left unmatched. This CDR3 has 12 residues. Germline assignment: CDR1 MRHNA and CDR2 SNTAGT. CDR3 DNA sequence: TGTGCCAGCAGTGAGAGCGGGGGTGAGCAGTTCTTC. Protein: CASSESGGEQFF.

The chain links TRBV6-5 to TRBJ2-7; 7 positions agree with TRBD1. The length of the CDR3 is 15 residues. CDR1 and CDR2 from the germline V gene are MNHEY and SVGAGI. The V segment lost 5 bases and the J segment 0 bases; nucleotides outside the gene matches: 7. DNA for the CDR3: TGTGCCAGCAGTCGGGACAGCCAAGGCTCCTACGAGCAGTACTTC. It specifies CASSRDSQGSYEQYF.

This clone occurred once. The chain links TRBV28 to TRBJ2-1; possibly TRBD2 for D (6 bases). Germline V CDR1 and CDR2: MDHEN, SYDVKM. The CDR3 runs to 15 residues. Trimming stripped 3 bases from V and 7 bases from J, with 16 bases between. CDR3 DNA sequence: TGTGCCAGCAGTTTTCCAAGGAGGGCGATTAATGAGCAGTTCTTC. Translation gives CASSFPRRAINEQFF.

The chain has TRBV29-1 and TRBJ2-3; 8 bases are a match to TRBD1. The ends lost 5 bases at V and 6 bases at J; junction bases unmatched: 1. The CDR3 has 11 amino acids. Germline loops: CDR1 SQVTM, CDR2 ANQGSEA. This CDR3 is CSVWTGDTQYF. The CDR3 DNA reads as TGCAGCGTTTGGACAGGGGATACGCAGTATTTT.

CDR3 DNA: TGTGCCAGCAGGGAACAGGGTTTCGCTGAAGCTTTCTTT. It is translated as CASREQGFAEAFF. The rearrangement links TRBV6-6 to TRBJ1-1; tentatively, D is TRBD1 (6 bases). Germline V lookup: CDR1 MNHNY, CDR2 SVGAGI (reference sequence). The CDR3 has 13 amino acids. The V and J ends lost 6 bases and 6 bases respectively, with 14 bases between them.

V usage is TRBV21-1 and J usage is TRBJ2-2; the D segment call TRBD1 is taken from the table without a DNA check. TRBV21-1 is a pseudogene segment. This CDR3 has 17 amino acids. The CDR3 spells CASSKKKGAEDPGELFF. The CDR3 region has the DNA TGTGCCAGCAGCAAAAAAAAGGGGGCAGAGGACCCCGGGGAGCTGTTTTTT.